The 12 T cell receptor beta chains in this list originate from one sample, sequenced in a study of control samples from healthy donors and cancer patients. Clones were sequenced by immunoSEQ multiplex PCR, and TCRdb holds only the in-frame ones, with some missing. This sample has over 200,000 clones; almost 85% occur once, and the top ten carry 13%. Material for sequencing was PBMCs. Source of these receptors: a woman between 55 and 75 years old with lung cancer.

The DNA of the CDR3 is TGTGCCAGCAGCTCTACAAGTCTAGGTTCCTACGAGCAGTACTTC. It specifies CASSSTSLGSYEQYF. This chain connects TRBV3-1 (or the pseudogene TRBV3-2) to TRBJ2-7, with D unclear. Trimming shortened V by 5 bases and J by 1 base, and 15 bases separated the two germline ends. This CDR3 is 15 amino acids long. Germline values: CDR1 LGHDT, CDR2 YNNKEL (reference sequence).

The chain combines TRBV11-3 with TRBJ2-2, with no clear D. The CDR3 has 14 residues. V lost 0 bases to trimming and J lost 3 bases, with 5 bases between them. Germline CDR1 is SGHNT and CDR2 is YENEEA. The CDR3 nucleotides read TGTGCCAGCAGCTTAGACGGTTACACCGGGGAGCTGTTTTTT. It specifies CASSLDGYTGELFF.

The chain recombines TRBV7-3 with TRBJ2-3; D might be TRBD1 (5 bases). Trimming took 5 bases from V and 7 from J, leaving 13 bases between them. CDR3 length equals 13 residues. Germline assignment: CDR1 SGHTA and CDR2 FQGTGA. The CDR3 loop reads CASSPTTGYTQYF. The CDR3 DNA reads TGTGCCAGCAGCCCGACCACAGGATATACGCAGTATTTT.

Remarks on this clone: A single base is all that separates this from a far larger clone, so a read error is likely. The chain couples TRBV7-9 to TRBJ2-7, with no clear D. V was cut by 8 bases and J by 2 bases, with 22 bases left in between. The CDR3 is 16 residues long. CDR1 is SEHNR and CDR2 is FQNEAQ in the germline V gene (reference sequence). The CDR3 DNA follows: TGTGCCAGCTGCGCCGACGGTGGGCGGACCCCCTACGAGCAGTACTTC. Protein sequence: CASCADGGRTPYEQYF.

This chain joins TRBV9 and TRBJ2-3; D perhaps matches TRBD1 (5 bases). V was pared by 0 bases and J by 3 bases, with 8 bases between. From germline, CDR1 is SGDLS and CDR2 YYNGEE. CDR3 size: 14 residues. The CDR3 DNA is TGTGCCAGCAGCGTAGGGGGCTGGACAGATACGCAGTATTTT. It yields the protein CASSVGGWTDTQYF.

The chain has TRBV4-2 and TRBJ1-4; TRBD1 matches at 7 bases. The trim removed 2 bases at V and 6 bases at J, leaving 6 bases unmatched. Per germline, CDR1 LGHNA and CDR2 YNFKEQ. The CDR3 is 15 residues long. The CDR3 region has the DNA TGTGCCAGCAGCCAACCCCAGGGGGGGGATGAAAAACTGTTTTTT. This sequence encodes CASSQPQGGDEKLFF.

The rearrangement uses TRBV5-5 and TRBJ1-5; D possibly corresponds to TRBD1 (6 bases). The CDR3 runs to 14 residues. Trimming took 5 bases from V and 1 from J, leaving 10 bases between them. Germline lookup yields CDR1 SGHKS and CDR2 YYEKEE (reference sequence). The CDR3 sequence is CASSSGVSNQPQHF. The CDR3 region has the DNA TGTGCCAGCAGTTCAGGGGTAAGCAATCAGCCCCAGCATTTT.

For this clone: Other DNA sequences in this sample translate to the same CDR3. V is TRBV6-5 and J is TRBJ2-1; a possible D gene is TRBD1 (5 bases). CDR3 size: 15 residues. V gave up 0 bases and J gave up 5 bases, with 11 bases separating them. Germline V gene sequence: CDR1 MNHEY, CDR2 SVGAGI. As DNA, the CDR3 is TGTGCCAGCAGTTACTCAGGGCAGGGTAACAATGAGCAGTTCTTC. Its translation: CASSYSGQGNNEQFF.

This chain connects TRBV7-9 to TRBJ2-7; D is possibly TRBD1 (6 bases). V lost 1 base and J 5 bases, leaving 15 bases between the germline ends. This CDR3 region has 15 residues. Germline-derived CDR1 and CDR2 are SEHNR and FQNEAQ (reference sequence). The CDR3 sequence: CASSLGPQGNHEQYF. CDR3 nucleotides: TGTGCCAGCAGCTTAGGTCCCCAGGGGAACCACGAGCAGTACTTC.

CDR3 residues: CASSSGDTEAFF. CDR3 in DNA: TGTGCCAGCAGTTCCGGCGACACTGAAGCTTTCTTT. The chain combines TRBV6-5 with TRBJ1-1; D call uncertain. Deletions cut 4 bases from V and 3 bases from J, with 6 bases between. The CDR3 runs to 12 residues. The germline gives CDR1 MNHEY, CDR2 SVGAGI.

In regard to this clone: Other nucleotide sequences in the sample specify the same CDR3. This chain uses TRBV6-5 with TRBJ2-7, with D maybe TRBD2 (5 bases). Germline V lookup: CDR1 MNHEY, CDR2 SVGAGI. V lost 2 bases and J 2 bases, leaving 7 bases between the germline ends. The CDR3 runs 13 residues. The CDR3, as DNA: TGTGCCAGCAGTTACCCGGGAACCTACGAGCAGTACTTC. It specifies CASSYPGTYEQYF.

The V gene is TRBV5-1, the J gene TRBJ2-5; weak D call: TRBD2 (5 bases). The CDR3 is 14 residues long. Trimming took off 0 bases at V and 0 bases at J, with 6 bases between the two ends. Germline-derived CDR1 and CDR2 are SGHRS and YFSETQ. The CDR3 reads CASSLGGYQETQYF. The DNA of the CDR3 is TGCGCCAGCAGCTTGGGAGGGTACCAAGAGACCCAGTACTTC.